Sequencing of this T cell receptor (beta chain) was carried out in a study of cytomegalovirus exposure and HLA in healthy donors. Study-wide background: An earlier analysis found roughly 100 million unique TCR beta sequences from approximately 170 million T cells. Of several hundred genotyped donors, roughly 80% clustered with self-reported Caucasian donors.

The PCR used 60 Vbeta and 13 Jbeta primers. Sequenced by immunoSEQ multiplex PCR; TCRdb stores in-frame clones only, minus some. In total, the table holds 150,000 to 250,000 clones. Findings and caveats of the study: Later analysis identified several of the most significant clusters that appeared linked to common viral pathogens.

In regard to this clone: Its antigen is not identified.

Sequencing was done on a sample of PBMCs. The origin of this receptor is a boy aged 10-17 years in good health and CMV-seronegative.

The CDR3 sequence: CASSLGTLRSYEQYF. The CDR3 DNA reads as TGTGCCAGCAGCCTCGGGACTCTCCGCTCCTACGAGCAGTACTTC. The J gene is TRBJ2-7, the V gene TRBV7-6; D possibly corresponds to TRBD2 (6 bases). Looked up from germline, CDR1 is SGHVS and CDR2 is FNYEAQ. The CDR3 covers 15 residues. Trimming left V 5 bases short and J 0 bases short, with 14 bases between.